Listed below are T cell receptor beta chains from one sample, sequenced in a study of blood T cells in healthy people across ages. TCRdb re-analysed the 5' RACE reads in MiXCR, keeping a single row per CDR3 protein. Of about 620,000 distinct CDR3 sequences in the sample, about 21% were seen once. Sequencing input: blood. These receptors were obtained from a man in his sixties or seventies in good health. Each CDR3 is given with its conserved first and last residue. The order of the fields is D gene, V gene, J gene, clone size, CDR3 protein, CDR3 DNA. A D gene is named only where the DNA matches it firmly. Clone size appears in some rows only: once, few, many, or a class for an expanded clone.

>NA|TRBV29-1|TRBJ1-1|NA
CSVVGTEAFF
TGCAGCGTTGTCGGCACTGAAGCTTTCTTT
>TRBD1|TRBV20-1|TRBJ1-6|NA
CSSFGDSGTPLHF
TGCAGTTCCTTCGGGGACAGTGGGACACCCCTCCACTTT
>TRBD2|TRBV20-1|TRBJ2-1|NA
CSAKGTGTSGRGSYNEQFF
TGCAGTGCTAAGGGGACCGGGACTAGCGGGAGGGGCTCCTACAATGAGCAGTTCTTC
>NA|TRBV29-1|TRBJ2-1|NA
CSVGGFYNEQFF
TGCAGCGTTGGGGGGTTTTACAATGAGCAGTTCTTC
>NA|TRBV7-2|TRBJ2-4|NA
CASSLGGPSLVLAKNIQYF
TGTGCCAGCAGCTTAGGGGGTCCCTCTCTCGTCCTAGCCAAAAACATTCAGTACTTC
>NA|TRBV28|TRBJ2-7|NA
CASSSTGSRYEQYF
TGTGCCAGCAGTTCAACAGGGTCTCGCTACGAGCAGTACTTC
>TRBD2|TRBV20-1|TRBJ2-4|NA
CSAELAGGEDIQYF
TGCAGTGCTGAACTAGCGGGAGGGGAAGACATTCAGTACTTC
>NA|TRBV20-1|TRBJ2-3|NA
CSARTGNTDTQYF
TGCAGTGCTAGGACAGGAAACACAGATACGCAGTATTTT
>NA|TRBV28|TRBJ2-1|many
CATTVNNEQFF
TGTGCCACGACGGTCAACAATGAGCAGTTCTTC
>TRBD1|TRBV20-1|TRBJ1-4|NA
CSATAGTGPATNEKLFF
TGCAGTGCTACGGCCGGGACAGGGCCTGCAACTAATGAAAAACTGTTTTTT
>TRBD1|TRBV5-1|TRBJ2-7|NA
CASSLGTYNLDRGYEQYF
TGCGCCAGCAGCTTGGGGACCTATAATCTGGACAGGGGCTACGAGCAGTACTTC
>TRBD1|TRBV27|TRBJ2-5|many
CASAHRQGETQYF
TGTGCCAGCGCGCACCGACAGGGAGAGACCCAGTACTTC
>NA|TRBV6-1|TRBJ1-6|many
CASSEWSGAGSPLHF
TGTGCCAGCAGTGAGTGGTCAGGGGCCGGTTCACCCCTCCACTTT
>TRBD1|TRBV7-2|TRBJ1-4|NA
CASSPDRGTEKLFF
TGTGCCAGCAGCCCGGACAGGGGAACTGAAAAACTGTTTTTT
>TRBD1|TRBV6-1|TRBJ2-1|few
CASSRGRQGSSNEQFF
TGTGCCAGCAGCCGTGGGAGACAGGGGTCTTCCAATGAGCAGTTCTTC
>TRBD2|TRBV5-1|TRBJ2-5|few
CASSPTSGEQETQYF
TGCGCCAGCAGTCCGACTAGCGGGGAACAAGAGACCCAGTACTTC
>TRBD1|TRBV6-5|TRBJ2-3|few
CASSLGWATGSTDTQYF
TGTGCCAGCAGTTTGGGCTGGGCGACAGGGAGCACAGATACGCAGTATTTT
>TRBD1|TRBV5-6|TRBJ2-1|NA
CASSGGDRGYSYNEQFF
TGTGCCAGCAGCGGGGGCGACAGGGGTTACTCCTACAATGAGCAGTTCTTC
>TRBD2|TRBV5-1|TRBJ2-1|NA
CASSPGLAGGFREQFF
TGCGCCAGCAGCCCGGGACTAGCGGGAGGGTTCAGGGAGCAGTTCTTC
>NA|TRBV28|TRBJ2-3|many
CASSFQEGADTQYF
TGTGCCAGCAGTTTTCAGGAAGGCGCAGATACGCAGTATTTT
>NA|TRBV5-1|TRBJ2-5|many
CASSLGQQETQYF
TGTGCCAGCAGTTTAGGACAGCAAGAGACCCAGTACTTC
>NA|TRBV5-1|TRBJ2-7|NA
CASSPGNILSYEQYF
TGCGCCAGCAGCCCAGGAAACATCCTCTCCTACGAGCAGTACTTC
>NA|TRBV5-1|TRBJ2-1|NA
CASSLARTSGHEQFF
TGCGCCAGCAGCTTGGCCCGAACATCGGGGCATGAGCAGTTCTTC
>NA|TRBV5-1|TRBJ1-1|NA
CASSPRSGLGPEAFF
TGCGCCAGCAGCCCGAGATCGGGACTCGGTCCTGAAGCTTTCTTT
>NA|TRBV10-3|TRBJ2-5|few
CAISEGGSLETQYF
TGTGCCATCAGTGAGGGGGGGTCTCTAGAGACCCAGTACTTC
>NA|TRBV7-8|TRBJ2-7|NA
CASSLVEGSEQYF
TGTGCCAGCAGCTTAGTGGAGGGTAGTGAGCAGTACTTC
>NA|TRBV14|TRBJ2-7|few
CASSQDLDGYYEQYF
TGTGCCAGCAGCCAAGATCTCGACGGCTACTACGAGCAGTACTTC
>NA|TRBV7-9|TRBJ2-6|many
CASSFLAGASLSGANVLTF
TGTGCCAGCAGCTTTCTTGCAGGGGCGTCCCTCTCTGGGGCCAACGTCCTGACTTTC
>NA|TRBV12-3/TRBV12-4|TRBJ2-1|NA
CASSLLTSRSYNEQFF
TGTGCCAGCAGTCTTCTGACATCCCGCTCCTACAATGAGCAGTTCTTC
>NA|TRBV20-1|TRBJ2-7|few
CSAASPGRDPYEQYF
TGCAGTGCCGCCTCCCCTGGGCGGGACCCCTACGAGCAGTACTTC
>NA|TRBV6-5|TRBJ1-1|few
CATKTLGTEAFF
TGTGCCACCAAAACCCTGGGAACTGAAGCTTTCTTT
>TRBD2|TRBV6-5|TRBJ2-7|few
CASWRESAEQYF
TGTGCCAGCTGGCGGGAGTCAGCCGAGCAGTACTTC
>NA|TRBV28|TRBJ1-2|once
CASSSPGQTYGYTF
TGTGCCAGCAGTTCTCCCGGGCAGACCTATGGCTACACCTTC
>TRBD1|TRBV5-1|TRBJ2-2|few
CASSLGATGGDTGELFF
TGCGCCAGCAGCTTGGGTGCGACAGGGGGCGACACCGGGGAGCTGTTTTTT
>NA|TRBV2|TRBJ2-1|few
CASSERSGIQYNEQFF
TGTGCCAGCAGTGAGAGGTCTGGGATACAATACAATGAGCAGTTCTTC
>TRBD2|TRBV9|TRBJ2-1|NA
CASSNKLAQTYNEQFF
TGTGCCAGCAGCAATAAACTAGCGCAGACTTACAATGAGCAGTTCTTC
>NA|TRBV3-1|TRBJ2-7|few
CASSQDPGTRVDEQYF
TGTGCCAGCAGCCAAGATCCGGGGACTCGGGTAGACGAGCAGTACTTC
>TRBD1|TRBV12-3/TRBV12-4|TRBJ2-7|NA
CANSIQTGAYEQYF
TGTGCCAACAGCATACAGACAGGGGCCTACGAGCAGTACTTC
>NA|TRBV29-1|TRBJ2-6|NA
CSVEQAGANVLTF
TGCAGTGTTGAACAGGCTGGGGCCAACGTCCTGACTTTC
>NA|TRBV6-1|TRBJ2-5|NA
CASSERGGDGQETQYF
TGTGCCAGCAGTGAAAGAGGAGGGGACGGTCAAGAGACCCAGTACTTC
>NA|TRBV10-3|TRBJ2-2|NA
CAIKSGENTGELFF
TGTGCCATCAAGAGCGGAGAGAACACCGGGGAGCTGTTTTTT
>TRBD1|TRBV5-1|TRBJ2-2|NA
CASTEPGQGNTGELFF
TGCGCCAGCACCGAGCCCGGACAGGGGAACACCGGGGAGCTGTTTTTT
>NA|TRBV6-2/TRBV6-3|TRBJ2-1|NA
CASSYGVSRGEYNEQFF
TGTGCCAGCAGTTACGGCGTTTCGAGGGGCGAATACAATGAGCAGTTCTTC
>NA|TRBV15|TRBJ2-3|few
CATSSVAYADTQYF
TGTGCCACCAGCTCGGTAGCGTACGCAGATACGCAGTATTTT
>TRBD1|TRBV7-9|TRBJ1-2|NA
CASWGVDRGYGYTF
TGTGCCAGCTGGGGCGTAGACAGGGGCTATGGCTACACCTTC
>TRBD2|TRBV12-3/TRBV12-4|TRBJ2-7|many
CASSSLAGVGEQYF
TGTGCCAGCAGTTCCTTAGCGGGAGTGGGGGAGCAGTACTTC
>NA|TRBV20-1|TRBJ2-7|few
CSAPTPYEQYF
TGCAGTGCCCCTACACCTTACGAGCAGTACTTC
>NA|TRBV2|TRBJ2-1|NA
CASSDSGGNSEQFF
TGTGCCAGCAGTGACTCGGGCGGGAATAGTGAGCAGTTCTTC
>NA|TRBV5-1|TRBJ2-7|few
CASSLEPAGSAYEQYF
TGCGCCAGCAGCTTGGAACCTGCGGGGAGTGCCTACGAGCAGTACTTC
>NA|TRBV29-1|TRBJ2-5|NA
CSVDEDRSRGETQYF
TGCAGCGTTGATGAGGACAGATCAAGAGGAGAGACCCAGTACTTC
>TRBD1|TRBV5-1|TRBJ2-5|few
CASSLGDRTQETQYF
TGCGCCAGCAGCTTGGGGGACAGGACTCAAGAGACCCAGTACTTC
>NA|TRBV28|TRBJ1-1|few
CASSLEGLGNTEAFF
TGTGCCAGCAGTTTGGAGGGCCTAGGAAACACCGAAGCTTTCTTT
>TRBD1|TRBV12-3/TRBV12-4|TRBJ2-6|few
CASSSDRGDVLTF
TGTGCCAGCAGTTCGGACAGGGGCGACGTCCTGACTTTC